The 7 T cell receptor beta chains below come from one sample, sequenced in a study of brain T cells in children with intractable seizures. Measured with immunoSEQ multiplex PCR; TCRdb has only the in-frame clones, and not every one. The table records approximately 23,000 clones, roughly 92% of them present only once. The material sequenced was peripheral blood, taken at surgery. All receptors derive from a boy aged 5-17 years with focal cortical dysplasia and intractable seizures.

This clone has a handful of counts. The J gene is TRBJ1-2, the V gene TRBV6-1, with D possibly TRBD1 on 6 matching bases. Deletions cut 4 bases from V and 2 bases from J, with 20 bases between. From germline, CDR1 is MNHNS and CDR2 SASEGT. The CDR3 is 17 amino acids. CDR3 bases: TGTGCCAGCAGTGTATACCTGGACAGTCCAGGAAACTATGGCTACACCTTC. Translated, it gives CASSVYLDSPGNYGYTF.

J is TRBJ2-7 and V is TRBV24-1; no definite D call. The CDR3 loop spans 14 amino acids. Germline CDR1 reads KGHDR; CDR2 reads SFDVKD. Trimming took off 3 bases at V and 2 bases at J, with 10 bases between the two ends. The CDR3 loop reads CATSDGQDPYEQYF. CDR3 nucleotides: TGTGCCACCAGTGATGGGCAGGACCCCTACGAGCAGTACTTC.

V is TRBV7-9 and J is TRBJ2-1; 9 bases fit TRBD1. V lost 0 bases, J lost 1 base, and 1 base stayed unmatched. The CDR3 loop spans 16 amino acids. Germline CDR1 is SEHNR and CDR2 is FQNEAQ (reference sequence). The DNA for the CDR3 is TGTGCCAGCAGCTTAGCCGGGACAGGGTCCTACAATGAGCAGTTCTTC. Translating gives CASSLAGTGSYNEQFF.

The V call is TRBV14, the J call TRBJ1-1, with 7 positions matching TRBD1. V lost 2 bases and J lost 5; bases outside the gene matches: 5. The CDR3 spans 14 residues. Germline values: CDR1 SGHDN, CDR2 FVKESK. The CDR3, as DNA: TGTGCCAGCAGCCAACGTGGACAGGAGACTGAAGCTTTCTTT. Translation: CASSQRGQETEAFF.

The chain recombines TRBV11-2 with TRBJ2-5; 10 nucleotides match TRBD1. This CDR3 is 15 amino acids long. CDR1 is SGHAT, CDR2 FQNNGV, per germline. V lost 5 bases and J lost 5; bases outside the gene matches: 8. CDR3 loop: CASSKTGGLFETQYF. In DNA, the CDR3 is TGTGCCAGCAGCAAGACAGGGGGCTTATTTGAGACCCAGTACTTC. The complete variable domain, with remaining parts taken from reference TRBV11-2 and TRBJ2-5, reads EAGVAQSPRYKIIEKRQSVAFWCNPISGHATLYWYQQILGQGPKLLIQFQNNGVVDDSQLPKDRFSAERLKGVDSTLKIQPAKLEDSAVYLCASSKTGGLFETQYFGPGTRLLVL.

In its sample, this clone was seen once. The V call is TRBV7-9, the J call TRBJ2-1, with 7 bases identical to TRBD1. This CDR3 is built from 15 residues. Germline V lookup: CDR1 SEHNR, CDR2 FQNEAQ (reference sequence). Trimming took 5 bases from V and 6 from J; bases not matched to a gene: 10. The CDR3 is CASSPPRTGRNEQFF. The CDR3 DNA reads as TGTGCCAGCAGCCCCCCTCGGACAGGACGCAATGAGCAGTTCTTC.

The chain carries TRBV7-6 and TRBJ1-1; TRBD1 might be the D (6 bases). The CDR3 runs to 15 residues. V shed 5 bases and J shed 4 bases, with 17 bases lying between them. CDR1 is SGHVS, CDR2 FNYEAQ, per germline. The CDR3 region has the DNA TGTGCCAGCAGCGTCTGGGGGGCTGGGAGCACTGAAGCTTTCTTT. Its translation is CASSVWGAGSTEAFF. The full variable domain, with the rest looked up from reference TRBV7-6 and TRBJ1-1, is GAGVSQSPRYKVTKRGQDVALRCDPISGHVSLYWYRQALGQGPEFLTYFNYEAQQDKSGLPNDRFSAERPEGSISTLTIQRTEQRDSAMYRCASSVWGAGSTEAFFGQGTRLTVV.